A selection of T cell receptor beta chains follows, all from one sample in a study of blood T cell repertoires in COVID-19. The assay was immunoSEQ multiplex PCR, and TCRdb's table has in-frame clones only and misses some. The sample holds about 220,000 clones, 70% to 85% seen once. The sample consisted of PBMCs or T cells enriched from blood (not recorded which). The receptors shown here come from a woman aged 55-70 years who had recovered from COVID-19. Each CDR3 is given with its conserved first and last residue. Fields, in order: D gene, V gene, J gene, clone size, CDR3 DNA, CDR3 protein. A D gene is named only where the DNA matches it firmly. Some rows have no size entry. The others give once, few or many, or a class for an expanded clone.

NA	TRBV7-6	TRBJ1-1	NA	TGTGCCAGCAGCCGCGGGGGTCCTACCATGAACACTGAAGCTTTCTTT	CASSRGGPTMNTEAFF
NA	TRBV12-3/TRBV12-4	TRBJ1-2	NA	TGTGCCAGCAGTTTAAATCGAGGTGGCTACACCTTC	CASSLNRGGYTF
NA	TRBV18	TRBJ2-3	NA	TGTGCCAGCTCACCACCGGCCGCCCGCACAGATACGCAGTATTTT	CASSPPAARTDTQYF
TRBD2	TRBV19	TRBJ2-1	NA	TGTGCCAGTAGCGCTAGCGGTACGCGTGGAGATGAGCAGTTCTTC	CASSASGTRGDEQFF
TRBD1	TRBV6-5	TRBJ1-2	NA	TGTGCCAGCAGACAGGGGCCGAGGGGCTACACCTTC	CASRQGPRGYTF
TRBD1	TRBV30	TRBJ1-3	NA	TGTGCCTGGAGAGACAGGGGGCTGGACACCATATATTTT	CAWRDRGLDTIYF
TRBD1	TRBV30	TRBJ1-2	once	TGTGCCTGGAGTGTTGAGGACAGGAATTATGGCTACACCTTC	CAWSVEDRNYGYTF
TRBD2	TRBV2	TRBJ2-7	many	TGTGCCAGCAGCCGTGAGGCTAGCGGTAGCTACGAGCAGTACTTC	CASSREASGSYEQYF
TRBD1	TRBV9	TRBJ1-4	NA	TGTGCCAGCAGCGTAGGTCGACGTGGGGGACAGAGAAATGAAAAACTGTTTTTT	CASSVGRRGGQRNEKLFF
NA	TRBV19	TRBJ1-1	NA	TGTGCCACTCACCGAAGTGGTTTGGAGACTGAAGCTTTCTTT	CATHRSGLETEAFF
NA	TRBV2	TRBJ1-5	once	TGTGCCAGCAGGGACACCGGAACGGGCAATCAGCCCCAGCATTTT	CASRDTGTGNQPQHF
TRBD1	TRBV5-4	TRBJ1-4	NA	TGTGCCAGCAGCTGGGACAGGGCCGGTGAAAAACTGTTTTTT	CASSWDRAGEKLFF
NA	TRBV25-1	TRBJ1-4	NA	TGTGCCAGCGTGAAGTCCGGCGCGGATGAAAAACTGTTTTTT	CASVKSGADEKLFF
TRBD1	TRBV7-2	TRBJ1-5	NA	TGTGCCAGCAGCTTGGGACAGGGTTTTGATCAGCCCCAGCATTTT	CASSLGQGFDQPQHF
TRBD1	TRBV19	TRBJ1-2	NA	TGTGCCAGTAGTGGGGGGATCCCGGGACAGCGCTACACCTTC	CASSGGIPGQRYTF
NA	TRBV6-5	TRBJ2-1	NA	TGTGCCAGCAGTTTGATTTCAGGGCCCCATGAGCAGTTCTTC	CASSLISGPHEQFF
NA	TRBV4-2	TRBJ1-6	NA	TGTGCCAGCAGCCAAGCGGGGGATAATTCACCCCTCCACTTT	CASSQAGDNSPLHF
NA	TRBV7-9	TRBJ1-1	NA	TGTGCCAGCAGCTTAGGGCAGGGCCGAACTGAAGCTTTCTTT	CASSLGQGRTEAFF
TRBD1	TRBV6-1	TRBJ1-5	NA	TGTGCCAGCAGTGAATTCAGGGGGGCTACGAGCAATCAGCCCCAGCATTTT	CASSEFRGATSNQPQHF
TRBD1	TRBV5-1	TRBJ2-2	NA	TGCGCCAGCAGCTTGGGACAGGGGACCGGGGAGCTGTTTTTT	CASSLGQGTGELFF
TRBD2	TRBV6-5	TRBJ2-7	many	TGTGCCAGCAGCTACTTAGCGGGAGGGCCTGTTGGGGAGCAGTACTTC	CASSYLAGGPVGEQYF
NA	TRBV20-1	TRBJ1-1	few	TGCAGTGCTAGTCCCAACATGAACACTGAAGCTTTCTTT	CSASPNMNTEAFF
TRBD1	TRBV6-2/TRBV6-3	TRBJ2-7	NA	TGTGCCAGCAGTCATCCGGGACAGATCTCCTACGAGCAGTACTTC	CASSHPGQISYEQYF
NA	TRBV3-1/TRBV3-2	TRBJ1-5	NA	TGTGCCAGCAGCCAAGATCGGCACAGGGCTGGCAATCAGCCCCAGCATTTT	CASSQDRHRAGNQPQHF
NA	TRBV24-1	TRBJ1-2	NA	TGTGCCACCAGTGATTACGATCCGAGGTCTGGCTACACCTTC	CATSDYDPRSGYTF
NA	TRBV27	TRBJ1-6	NA	TGTGCCAGCAGTTTACGGAGCTCCTATAATTCACCCCTCCACTTT	CASSLRSSYNSPLHF
TRBD1	TRBV3-1/TRBV3-2	TRBJ1-3	NA	TGTGCCAGCAGCCAATCCACGGCGGAGGGGGCGGCTGGAAACACCATATATTTT	CASSQSTAEGAAGNTIYF
TRBD1	TRBV27	TRBJ1-4	NA	TGTGCCAGCAGTGTACGACAGGGGTCTGAAAAACTGTTTTTT	CASSVRQGSEKLFF
NA	TRBV7-2	TRBJ1-1	NA	TGTGCCAGCAGCTTAACGATCCGGGGTAACACTGAAGCTTTCTTT	CASSLTIRGNTEAFF
NA	TRBV14	TRBJ2-1	few	TGTGCCAGCAGCCAGCGGGGCTCCTACAATGAGCAGTTCTTC	CASSQRGSYNEQFF
TRBD1	TRBV11-2	TRBJ2-7	NA	TGTGCCAGCAGCACTCTCGGGCAGGGGGCCTACGAGCAGTACTTC	CASSTLGQGAYEQYF
TRBD2	TRBV7-6	TRBJ2-1	NA	TGTGCCAGCAGCTTATGGGCTAGCGGGAGTCTCTACAATGAGCAGTTCTTC	CASSLWASGSLYNEQFF
NA	TRBV2	TRBJ1-5	once	TGTGCCAGCAGGAAACAAGAATTATATAGCAATCAGCCCCAGCATTTT	CASRKQELYSNQPQHF
NA	TRBV2	TRBJ2-7	NA	TGTGCCAGCAATCCACCACAGGGCAACGAGCAGTACTTC	CASNPPQGNEQYF
TRBD2	TRBV11-3	TRBJ2-1	NA	TGTGCCAGCAGCTTAGGGCTAGCGGGGTACAATGAGCAGTTCTTC	CASSLGLAGYNEQFF
TRBD1	TRBV27	TRBJ1-5	NA	TGTGCCAGCAGTTCCCGGGACAGGGCTACAGATCAGCCCCAGCATTTT	CASSSRDRATDQPQHF
NA	TRBV11-2	TRBJ2-7	NA	TGTGCCAGCAGCTTAATGGCACAGGTCACCTACGAGCAGTACTTC	CASSLMAQVTYEQYF
NA	TRBV28	TRBJ1-4	NA	TGTGCCAGCAGTTTCGGGGGTGAAAAACTGTTTTTT	CASSFGGEKLFF
NA	TRBV6-1	TRBJ1-2	NA	TGTGCCAGCAGTGAAGGGCCTCCTCGGGGTTATGGCTACACCTTC	CASSEGPPRGYGYTF
TRBD1	TRBV27	TRBJ1-5	NA	TGTGCCAGCAGTTTATCGACCAGGGGGAGTCAGCCCCAGCATTTT	CASSLSTRGSQPQHF
NA	TRBV27	TRBJ1-1	many	TGTGCCAGCAGTCTCCAGGGCAACACTGAAGCTTTCTTT	CASSLQGNTEAFF
NA	TRBV29-1	TRBJ1-2	NA	TGCAGCGTTGGAATCGGGGTTGTTTCTGGCTACACCTTC	CSVGIGVVSGYTF
TRBD1	TRBV19	TRBJ1-5	NA	TGTGCCAGTAGTACTACAGGGGGGTATAGCAATCAGCCCCAGCATTTT	CASSTTGGYSNQPQHF
TRBD1	TRBV9	TRBJ2-7	NA	TGTGCCAGCAGCGTTGGACAGGGACTTGGGCACGAGCAGTACTTC	CASSVGQGLGHEQYF
NA	TRBV7-9	TRBJ2-1	NA	TGTGCCAGCAGCTTAGTCCTCGGCTCCTACAATGAGCAGTTCTTC	CASSLVLGSYNEQFF
NA	TRBV11-3	TRBJ1-1	NA	TGTGCCAGCAGCCGTTCCCCGAACACTGAAGCTTTCTTT	CASSRSPNTEAFF
TRBD1	TRBV18	TRBJ1-4	NA	TGTGCCAGCTCACCCGCAGGGGGCGGGAAGTATGAAAAACTGTTTTTT	CASSPAGGGKYEKLFF
TRBD1	TRBV5-4	TRBJ2-7	NA	TGTGCCAGCAGCAAGGACAGGAATGTCTACGAGCAGTACTTC	CASSKDRNVYEQYF
TRBD1	TRBV15	TRBJ1-4	NA	TGTGCCACCAGCAGAGAGGGACAGGGGGATGAAAAACTGTTTTTT	CATSREGQGDEKLFF
TRBD1	TRBV11-2	TRBJ1-6	many	TGTGCCAGCAGCCCACAGGGGGCGAGGGATTCACCCCTCCACTTT	CASSPQGARDSPLHF
TRBD1	TRBV2	TRBJ1-1	once	TGTGCCAGCAGTGCACAGGGGGGCGGCACTGAAGCTTTCTTT	CASSAQGGGTEAFF
TRBD1	TRBV6-2/TRBV6-3	TRBJ2-1	NA	TGTGCCAGCAGCCCGATGGACAGGGTTAATGAGCAGTTCTTC	CASSPMDRVNEQFF
TRBD1	TRBV18	TRBJ2-3	NA	TGTGCCAGCTCCGACAGGGATTCTAGCACAGATACGCAGTATTTT	CASSDRDSSTDTQYF
NA	TRBV6-5	TRBJ1-5	NA	TGTGCCAGCAGTTACTCAGGAGGGGTAAATCAGCCCCAGCATTTT	CASSYSGGVNQPQHF